This T cell receptor (beta chain) was retrieved from a study of cytomegalovirus exposure and HLA in healthy donors. Study findings and constraints: Reported performance of the classifier showed diagnosis of cytomegalovirus status with high specificity and sensitivity.

Regarding this clone: Its antigen is not known.

The primer mix had 60 Vbeta and 13 Jbeta primers. TCRdb's table, derived via immunoSEQ multiplex PCR, lists solely in-frame clones and lacks some. Seen here are some 130,000 clones, approximately 85% observed once, and the top ten hold approximately 6.7%. The sample was PBMCs. This receptor was obtained from a young woman in good health and CMV-seropositive.

This CDR3 is CSVYLHTGTNYGYTF. DNA of the CDR3: TGCAGCGTTTACCTCCATACAGGGACTAACTATGGCTACACCTTC. The chain links TRBV29-1 to TRBJ1-2; D may be TRBD1 (6 bases). CDR3 size: 15 residues. CDR1 SQVTM and CDR2 ANQGSEA come from the germline V gene. Trimming pared 5 bases from V and 0 bases from J, leaving 16 bases between.